The rows below give T cell receptor beta chains drawn from one sample of a study of CD8+ T cells in alopecia areata. The table came from immunoSEQ multiplex PCR; TCRdb's copy has only in-frame clones and leaves some out. The sample records roughly 140,000 clones, approximately 50% being singletons. Sequenced material: CD4+ T cells sorted from blood, taken at week 0. Every receptor here comes from a human donor with alopecia areata. Each CDR3 is given with its conserved first and last residue. Not all rows give a size; the values are once, few, many and, for expanded clones, a class.

v_gene	j_gene	abundance	CDR3aa
TRBV29-1	TRBJ2-3	few	CSVRTGWGTDTQYF
TRBV5-1	TRBJ1-1	NA	CASSLAGIETFF
TRBV7-9	TRBJ1-5	NA	CASSLGWTDSNQPQHF
TRBV30	TRBJ1-2	NA	CAWRGSGSDGYTF
TRBV30	TRBJ2-7	NA	CAWSTAYEQYF
TRBV29-1	TRBJ2-5	NA	CSVGPQETQYF
TRBV19	TRBJ2-2	NA	CASSIAGGRATGELFF
TRBV29-1	TRBJ2-3	few	CSVLAGLHTDTQYF
TRBV13	TRBJ2-3	once	CASSSRTSRATQYF
TRBV19	TRBJ1-1	NA	CASSMGRLPNTEAFF
TRBV14	TRBJ1-1	NA	CASSRLRNTEAFF
TRBV29-1	TRBJ1-2	few	CSVCGTDYGYTF
TRBV30	TRBJ2-3	NA	CAWSTKTGWADTQYF
TRBV29-1	TRBJ2-1	NA	CSGMTAYNEQFF
TRBV7-2	TRBJ1-4	NA	CASSQRQGDREKLFF
TRBV28	TRBJ2-7	NA	CASSSPGGGFYEQYF
TRBV7-9	TRBJ2-1	NA	CASSSNNEQFF
TRBV5-1	TRBJ2-1	once	CASSYISGSYNEQFF
TRBV6-5	TRBJ1-6	NA	CASREVGNSPLHF
TRBV5-6	TRBJ2-5	few	CASSSRETQYF
TRBV7-2	TRBJ2-2	NA	CASSFTGVGTGELFF
TRBV7-2	TRBJ2-1	once	CASSLVRVYNEQFF
TRBV19	TRBJ2-7	NA	CASSSVHEQYF
TRBV28	TRBJ2-4	NA	CASSLENIQYF
TRBV5-1	TRBJ2-3	NA	CASSLAFRQADTQYF
TRBV29-1	TRBJ2-1	NA	CSVRQIDGYNEQFF
TRBV28	TRBJ1-2	NA	CASSLGGASGYTF
TRBV7-3	TRBJ1-1	NA	CASSFGLNTEAFF
TRBV4-2	TRBJ1-5	once	CASSPIPGAQHF
TRBV5-4	TRBJ1-1	NA	CASSLVGSYTEAFF
TRBV4-3	TRBJ2-7	NA	CASSQLRDSGYEQYF
TRBV6-5	TRBJ1-5	few	CATSGGNQPQHF
TRBV5-4	TRBJ1-2	few	CASSQSYRGGHGYTF
TRBV5-5	TRBJ2-1	few	CASSPGTAPYNEQFF